A single T cell receptor beta chain is shown here with its context. Its antigen remains unidentified. Base qualities were left out, and no much larger clone turns up one base away. TCR CDR3 regions were amplified from genomic DNA by multiplex PCR using the deep immunoSEQ assay. Extracted genomic DNA from each cell subset was distributed evenly across all wells of several immunoSEQ 96-well plates, and each plate was treated as a replicate. For sorted subsets, each replicate PCR was loaded with around 220 ng genomic DNA, equivalent to approximately 27,000 T cell genomes. Purified libraries were measured with a Qubit 3.0 fluorometer, size-checked on a Bioanalyzer 2100, and measured again with the KAPA Library Quantification kit. Every immunoSEQ 96-well plate was sequenced on a dedicated single-read 150-cycle Illumina NextSeq 550 flow cell. On the authors' methods: Because only junctional sequences without quality scores were contained in the immunoSEQ output, filtering matching that applied to full-length reads could not be performed. Sequences were annotated with PyIR, a Python wrapper for IgBLAST v1.9, and V/J genes and CDR3 were assigned using IMGT germline references. Reads were filtered out if the reads had weak V/J assignments (E-value above 1e-6), no CDR3, stop codons, out-of-frame junctions, or ambiguous translated residues. V3J clonotypes were defined as sequences sharing the same inferred V gene, J gene, and CDR3 amino acid sequence. The percentage overlap between two repertoires was calculated by dividing the number of shared unique clonotypes by the size of the smaller repertoire. Repertoire richness was assessed with RTK rarefaction, the Chao1 estimator, and Recon v2.1 estimates of unobserved clonotypes. Generation probabilities for all TCRbeta clonotypes obtained by the gDNA method from a handful of donors were computed using OLGA. Imported from immuneACCESS, the table was reduced by TCRdb to in-frame sequences with V and J called. These copies leave out some clones; in studies compared against another copy, an unresolved V gene accounts for under half, and the cause of the remainder is not known. Clone size and V and J calls were adopted from that table, with D and trimming inferred from the DNA. The sample table holds over a million clones, of which about three quarters were seen once. Jointly, the top ten make up roughly 1.4% of the sample.

This entry is derived from a study of shared clonotypes between healthy human individuals (dated by TCRdb to about 2020). For context, the study as a whole: The cohort included a few men and two women between 18 and 49 years of age. To increase sequencing depth and limit assay-specific biases, TCR repertoire library preparation and sequencing were carried out by different laboratories using diverse techniques. Leukapheresis yielded between about 0.85 and 9 billion PBMCs per donor. Blood TCR repertoires of about 5 healthy adults were deeply sequenced to estimate repertoire size and the extent of clonotype sharing between individuals. Per donor, three plates each were used for CD4 naive and CD4 memory, two for CD8 naive, and one for CD8 memory.

CDR1 SGHRS and CDR2 YFSETQ were looked up in the germline V gene. From its cysteine to its phenylalanine, the CDR3 spans 19 amino acids. Only the CDR3 part of the read is kept: 57 bases, read in frame from the first base. V loses 3 bases, J loses 1 base, and the germline ends lie 23 bases apart. On the study overall, not on this receptor specifically: Even with the large sequencing depth, rarefaction of the sorted-subset datasets indicated that sequencing was incomplete. Roughly 5% of naive CD4, 3.5% of naive CD8, roughly 2.5% of memory CD4, and 0.4% of memory CD8 clonotypes were shared across a few donors. Sampling was restricted to blood, and TCR repertoires in tissues likely differ from the TCR repertoires found in blood. Pairwise subsampling indicated that sequencing depth was expected to affect the degree of clonotype sharing among donors. Because the study included a small number of donors, the genetic and exposure-history diversity represented was limited. Higher generation probabilities were observed for clonotypes shared by all four sorted-subset donors than for non-shared clonotypes. Naive subsets generally had larger estimated clonotype richness than memory subsets.

Donors were healthy HIV-negative adults with no recently reported acute infections or vaccinations. Every donor was a Caucasian adult residing in Nashville, Tennessee, USA. CD4+ T cells were enriched through magnetic negative selection, after which naive cells were positively selected on CD45RA and the remaining negative fraction served as the memory subset. After blood collection by leukapheresis, PBMCs were isolated using Ficoll-Histopaque density gradient centrifugation and then cryopreserved in the vapor phase of liquid nitrogen. Analytical flow cytometry was used to check the purity and quantity of each magnetically sorted T cell population. Genomic DNA was isolated from every sorted fraction and measured by UV absorbance on a Nanodrop 2000c.

The sequence joins TRBV5-1 to TRBJ1-3; the D segment could be TRBD1, given 5 matching bases. The sequence derives from a man between 18 and 29 years old in good health. The sequenced sample was memory CD4+ T cells sorted from blood. The cell subset or site label here, explained by the study, means: CD45RA-negative fraction. The sequence in DNA is TGCGCCAGCAGCTCAATACCTGGTGGGGTCAGGGTTTCTGGAAACACCATATATTTT. It codes for CASSSIPGGVRVSGNTIYF.